Sequencing of this T cell receptor (beta chain) was carried out in a study of control samples from healthy donors and cancer patients. Generated by immunoSEQ multiplex PCR, the TCRdb table keeps only in-frame clones and is missing some. The sample gives approximately 140,000 clones, more than 85% of which show up once; roughly 6.2% is in the top ten. Germline-derived CDR1 and CDR2 are MNHEY and SMNVEV (reference sequence). The CDR3 totals 14 residues. V lost 6 bases, J lost 4 bases, and 13 bases lay in between. V gene TRBV27 combines with J gene TRBJ1-3; tentatively, D is TRBD1 (5 bases). The origin of this receptor is a man between 18 and 29 years old in good health. The sample was blood. The CDR3 region has the DNA TGTGCCAGCAGCCCCGCCAGGGCGGGAAACACCATATATTTT. Translating it yields CASSPARAGNTIYF.